The text below deals with one TCR beta chain. Its recognized antigen is unknown. There are no base qualities to consult, and no much larger clone falls within one base. For sequencing of the TCRbeta CDR3 region, genomic DNA was extracted from the sorted cells. TCRbeta CDR3 regions were sequenced using the immunoSEQ Assay. TCRdb took over this immuneACCESS table, retaining in-frame rearrangements with V and J assigned. Such tables are incomplete; in checked studies, under half of the missing clones stem from an unresolved V gene, and the remainder is unexplained. This sample comprises approximately 86,000 clones, around 84% of them detected only once. The ten largest clones take up 6.5% of the sample. This sample is drawn from a study of OX40 agonist ivuxolimab in advanced cancers. Background on the whole study: Ivuxolimab, which targeted the costimulatory receptor OX40 (CD134), was an agonistic, fully human IgG2 monoclonal antibody. Intravenous ivuxolimab was administered to patients every 2 weeks at six dose levels: 0.01, 0.1, 0.3, 1.5, 3 and 10 mg/kg. The monotherapy dose-escalation portion (N of about 50 patients) of the phase I ivuxolimab trial is reported in the paper. The point of sequencing TCRbeta in the periphery was to test whether ivuxolimab changed TCR sequence diversity and drove clonal T-cell expansion. Three dose-escalation patients achieved partial responses, one with hepatocellular carcinoma and two with cutaneous melanoma. Patients were allowed to have had prior anti-PD-1, anti-PD-L1 or anti-CTLA-4 therapy, and around 40% of the dose-escalation patients had previously received checkpoint inhibitors. Of the 50 to 55 patients in dose escalation, about 19 had hepatocellular carcinoma, approximately 15 had melanoma, 9 had renal cell carcinoma and 9 had head and neck cancer. In the dose-escalation cohort, roughly 82% of patients were male, and the mean age was 60 years with a range of roughly 20 to 79. Overall study results and their limits: On average, CD8+ T cells showed more expanded clones than CD4+ T cells after ivuxolimab. Low levels of normalized T-cell clonal expansion were also seen in some patients who did not respond. Which antigens the clonally expanded peripheral T cells were specific for was not determined. Partial responders in the 0.1-3.0 mg/kg groups had among the lowest normalized peripheral clonal expansion, especially among CD8+ T cells. At doses of 0.1 to 3.0 mg/kg, clonal expansion of both CD4+ and CD8+ T cells in blood was seen between baseline and week 6.

CDR1 and CDR2, looked up from the germline V gene, are ENHRY and SYGVKD. V and J are truncated by 2 bases and 4 bases respectively, leaving an intervening sequence of 6 bases. Taken from cysteine to phenylalanine, the CDR3 has 13 residues. Just the 39-base CDR3 DNA is kept, in frame starting at base 1. Patients with autoimmune disease history or receiving systemic immunosuppression were excluded from the trial. Peripheral blood for TCR sequencing was collected from all dose cohorts at baseline, on cycle 4 day 1, and on cycle 7 day 1. Samples came from an open-label, multicenter, first-in-human phase I dose-escalation trial of ivuxolimab. The trial enrolled adults with locally advanced or metastatic head and neck squamous cell, hepatocellular, melanoma or renal cell carcinoma. Before TCR sequencing, CD4+ T cells and CD8+ T cells from peripheral blood were sorted into separate populations.

The specimen comprised CD4+ or CD8+ T cells sorted from blood, sampled in a trial of the OX40 agonist ivuxolimab. The chain uses TRBV10-3 and TRBJ1-5, with no D gene named confidently. The receptor was isolated from an adult with an advanced solid tumor such as melanoma, head and neck, liver or kidney cancer. The CDR3 in this case is CAISEPGNQPQHF. The DNA sequence is given as TGTGCCATCAGTGAGCCGGGGAATCAGCCCCAGCATTTT.